The 27 T cell receptor beta chains below come from one sample, sequenced in a study of T cells after yellow fever vaccination. Using its own MiXCR run on the 5' RACE reads, TCRdb lists one record per CDR3 protein. This table has approximately 130,000 distinct CDR3 sequences, roughly 15% appearing once. This specimen consisted of CD8+ T cells sorted from PBMCs, obtained 5 days after the yellow fever booster vaccination. These receptors were obtained from a man younger than 35 who received the YFV17D yellow fever vaccine.

The V gene is TRBV4-3, the J gene TRBJ2-5; D unclear. V lost 0 bases and J lost 3, with 11 bases in between. CDR3 length: 15 residues. CDR1 and CDR2 from the germline V gene are LGHNA and YSLEER. CDR3 bases: TGCGCCAGCAGCCAAGATTGGCTCCAGGAAGAGACCCAGTACTTC. Its protein is CASSQDWLQEETQYF.

The chain has TRBV29-1 and TRBJ2-3, with D perhaps assigned TRBD1 or TRBD2 (5 bases each). V gave up 3 bases and J gave up 6 bases, with 16 bases separating them. Germline CDR1 is SQVTM and CDR2 is ANQGSEA. The CDR3 spans 14 residues. The CDR3 here is CSVDGTLSGDTQYF. CDR3 nucleotide sequence: TGCAGCGTTGACGGGACGCTCTCTGGGGATACGCAGTATTTT.

As DNA, the CDR3 is TGTGCCAGCTGGGGGGGGACAGATACGCAGTATTTT. The encoded protein is CASWGGTDTQYF. The rearrangement joins TRBV12-3 or TRBV12-4 to TRBJ2-3, with 7 bases aligning to TRBD2. V was pared by 8 bases and J by 3 bases, with 2 bases of the junction left unmatched. The CDR3 consists of 12 residues.

CDR3 bases: TGTGCCAGCAGCCTATCTTGGGGCCACGGCACAGATACGCAGTATTTT. Its translation: CASSLSWGHGTDTQYF. This chain joins TRBV12-3 or TRBV12-4 and TRBJ2-3, with D perhaps TRBD1 (5 bases). Trimming pared 6 bases from V and 1 base from J, leaving 17 bases between. CDR3 size: 16 residues.

The chain employs TRBV29-1 and TRBJ1-1; D unresolved. The CDR3 runs to 13 residues. The V and J ends lost 4 bases and 4 bases respectively, with 13 bases between them. From germline, CDR1 is SQVTM and CDR2 ANQGSEA. The CDR3 sequence: CSVVKGPATEAFF. The DNA for the CDR3 is TGCAGCGTTGTAAAGGGCCCCGCCACTGAAGCTTTCTTT.

This clonotype was observed a handful of times. The chain employs TRBV29-1 and TRBJ2-5; perhaps TRBD1 as D (5 bases). The CDR3 has 14 amino acids. From germline, CDR1 is SQVTM and CDR2 ANQGSEA. V lost 2 bases and J 5 bases, leaving 15 bases between the germline ends. CDR3: CSVEWAGSGETQYF. CDR3 nucleotides: TGCAGCGTTGAATGGGCAGGGTCCGGGGAGACCCAGTACTTC.

This clonotype was seen only a few times. The chain employs TRBV4-2 and TRBJ2-7, with D perhaps TRBD1 or TRBD2 (5 bases each). Germline values: CDR1 LGHNA, CDR2 YNFKEQ. V lost 4 bases to trimming and J lost 2 bases, with 15 bases between them. The CDR3 contains 15 residues. The CDR3, as DNA: TGTGCCAGCAGCCCCGGGTCGGGGCCTACCTACGAGCAGTACTTC. This sequence encodes CASSPGSGPTYEQYF.

The genes are TRBV7-9 and TRBJ2-2; weak D call: TRBD2 (5 bases). This CDR3 is 16 amino acids long. With 2 bases removed from V and 2 bases from J, the gap between germline ends came to 12 bases. CDR1 is SEHNR, CDR2 FQNEAQ, per germline (reference sequence). DNA for the CDR3: TGTGCCAGCAGCTTAAGCGGCACGCTAAACACCGGGGAGCTGTTTTTT. Amino acid sequence: CASSLSGTLNTGELFF. Drawing the rest from reference TRBV7-9 and TRBJ2-2, the complete variable domain is DTGVSQNPRHKITKRGQNVTFRCDPISEHNRLYWYRQTLGQGPEFLTYFQNEAQLEKSRLLSDRFSAERPKGSFSTLEIQRTEQGDSAMYLCASSLSGTLNTGELFFGEGSRLTVL.

V and J are TRBV30 and TRBJ2-1; D call uncertain. This CDR3 is built from 13 residues. The V end was cut by 0 bases, the J end by 7 bases, with 10 bases between. The germline V gene encodes CDR1 GTSNPN and CDR2 SVGIG (reference sequence). The CDR3 DNA reads as TGTGCCTGGAGTGTACTGTCGGGTAATGAGCAGTTCTTC. It specifies CAWSVLSGNEQFF.

This clonotype was seen a handful of times. V and J are TRBV7-9 and TRBJ2-5; a weak D match, TRBD2 (6 bases). The CDR3 is 15 residues long. Trimming cost V 8 bases and J 4 bases, with 20 bases left between them. Germline V CDR1 and CDR2: SEHNR, FQNEAQ (reference sequence). CDR3 sequence reads: CASGLLGLSAETQYF. The CDR3 region has the DNA TGTGCCAGCGGACTTCTGGGACTGTCAGCAGAGACCCAGTACTTC.

The V gene is TRBV29-1, the J gene TRBJ2-2; D is uncertain. Germline CDR1 and CDR2: SQVTM and ANQGSEA. This CDR3 region has 13 residues. Trimming removed 5 bases at V and 4 bases at J, with 11 bases between. The CDR3 nucleotides read TGCAGCGTTATCTCGTTCACCACCGGGGAGCTGTTTTTT. Protein: CSVISFTTGELFF.

This clonotype was seen repeatedly, ten times or more. This chain links TRBV27 with TRBJ1-6; no reliable D call. The germline V gene encodes CDR1 MNHEY and CDR2 SMNVEV (reference sequence). This CDR3 comprises 16 residues. Trimming pared 6 bases from V and 9 bases from J, leaving 21 bases between. CDR3: CASRPSWVATGSPLHF. As DNA, the CDR3 is TGTGCCAGCAGACCGTCTTGGGTTGCGACGGGTTCACCCCTCCACTTT.

The V gene is TRBV7-2, the J gene TRBJ2-7; TRBD2 matches 9 bases. CDR1 and CDR2 (germline): SGHTA, FQGNSA. There are 15 residues in the CDR3. CDR3 in amino acids: CASSLAGAGLYEQYV. The CDR3 nucleotides read TGTGCCAGCAGTTTAGCGGGGGCGGGGCTCTACGAGCAGTACGTC.

The V gene is TRBV7-8, the J gene TRBJ2-1; D is perhaps TRBD2 (5 bases). The CDR3 covers 11 residues. Germline values: CDR1 SGHVS, CDR2 FQNEAQ. With 5 bases removed from V and 9 bases from J, the gap between germline ends came to 8 bases. The CDR3 DNA sequence: TGTGCCAGCAGCGTTGCGGGTGAGCAGTTCTTC. Amino acid sequence: CASSVAGEQFF.

The chain recombines TRBV12-5 with TRBJ2-5; D is ambiguous. The CDR3 consists of 13 residues. CDR1 LGHNT and CDR2 FRNRAP come from the germline V gene. V shed 7 bases and J shed 0 bases, with 9 bases lying between them. The CDR3 spells CASAPVDQETQYF. DNA of the CDR3: TGTGCTAGTGCCCCCGTGGACCAAGAGACCCAGTACTTC.

The gene calls are TRBV5-6 and TRBJ2-7, with D possibly TRBD1 on 5 matching bases. CDR3 length: 14 residues. V gave up 2 bases and J gave up 3 bases, with 12 bases separating them. Germline V CDR1 and CDR2: SGHDT, YYEEEE. The CDR3 reads CASSFTGRVYEQYV. In nucleotides, the CDR3 is TGTGCCAGCAGCTTTACCGGCAGGGTCTACGAGCAGTACGTC.

This clonotype was detected only a few times. The gene calls are TRBV9 and TRBJ2-5, with 12 bases fitting TRBD2. This CDR3 is 15 amino acids long. V lost 2 bases, J lost 2 bases, and 1 base stayed unmatched. In germline, CDR1 is SGDLS, CDR2 YYNGEE. DNA for the CDR3: TGTGCCAGCAGCGTGGGGACTAGCGGGCAAGAGACCCAGTACTTC. Translation: CASSVGTSGQETQYF.

There are many counts of this clonotype. This sequence joins TRBV19 and TRBJ2-2; TRBD1 agrees at 7 bases. Trimming took 6 bases from V and 6 from J; bases not matched to a gene: 4. The CDR3 extends over 13 amino acids. Germline V gives CDR1 LNHDA, CDR2 SQIVND (reference sequence). The CDR3 region is CASSITGAGELFF. The CDR3 DNA reads TGTGCCAGTAGCATTACAGGGGCCGGGGAGCTGTTTTTT.

This clonotype was detected only a few times. This sequence joins TRBV12-3 or TRBV12-4 and TRBJ1-1, with TRBD1 identical over 12 bases. The CDR3 is 18 amino acids. Trimming took 0 bases from V and 4 from J; bases not matched to a gene: 9. The CDR3 nucleotides are TGTGCCAGCAGTTTAGCAGGGGACAGGGGGCCATTGGGCACTGAAGCTTTCTTT. This sequence encodes CASSLAGDRGPLGTEAFF.

The chain has TRBV5-1 and TRBJ2-3; TRBD1 aligns across 7 bases. This CDR3 has 13 residues. CDR1 and CDR2 (germline): SGHRS, YFSETQ. V shed 6 bases and J 3 bases; nucleotides not matched to a gene: 4. The CDR3 sequence is CASTSTGTDTQYF. CDR3 sequence (DNA): TGCGCCAGCACCTCGACAGGGACAGATACGCAGTATTTT.

This clonotype was picked up a small number of times. This rearrangement joins TRBV7-8 to TRBJ2-1; D unclear. This CDR3 has 11 amino acids. V lost 4 bases and J 9 bases, leaving 7 bases between the germline ends. The germline V gene encodes CDR1 SGHVS and CDR2 FQNEAQ. The CDR3 coding sequence is TGTGCCAGCAGCTCGTGGGTTGAGCAGTTCTTC. Protein product: CASSSWVEQFF.

The sample holds a few counts of this clonotype. This chain connects TRBV7-8 to TRBJ2-1; D is undetermined. Trimming stripped 5 bases from V and 3 bases from J, with 11 bases between. Per germline, CDR1 SGHVS and CDR2 FQNEAQ. The CDR3 length is 14 residues. The CDR3: CASSGELHYNEQFF. As DNA, the CDR3 is TGTGCCAGCAGCGGAGAGCTGCACTACAATGAGCAGTTCTTC. The whole variable domain, remainder taken from reference TRBV7-8 and TRBJ2-1, is GAGVSQSPRYKVAKRGQDVALRCDPISGHVSLFWYQQALGQGPEFLTYFQNEAQLDKSGLPSDRFFAERPEGSVSTLKIQRTQQEDSAVYLCASSGELHYNEQFFGPGTRLTVL.

This clonotype was observed a few times. This rearrangement joins TRBV13 to TRBJ1-1; D uncertain. The germline V gene encodes CDR1 PRHDT and CDR2 FYEKMQ (reference sequence). V lost 2 bases to trimming and J lost 8 bases, with 9 bases between them. The CDR3 spans 12 residues. CDR3 DNA: TGTGCCAGCAGCTTAATCGAGAACGAAGCTTTCTTT. Amino acids: CASSLIENEAFF.

The V call is TRBV6-5, the J call TRBJ1-5; D not resolved. Trimming took off 2 bases at V and 5 bases at J, with 7 bases between the two ends. CDR1 is MNHEY, CDR2 SVGAGI, per germline. The CDR3 is 13 residues long. For the CDR3, the DNA is TGTGCCAGCAGTTACCGGGTGGATCAGCCCCAGCATTTT. Residues: CASSYRVDQPQHF.

This clonotype has only a few counts. V gene TRBV9 combines with J gene TRBJ1-2; D remains unclear. Germline CDR1 SGDLS, CDR2 YYNGEE. Trimming stripped 4 bases from V and 7 bases from J, with 14 bases between. The CDR3 loop spans 13 amino acids. Written as DNA, the CDR3 is TGTGCCAGCAGCTCCGTGTGGGTTGGTGGCTACACCTTC. Its translation: CASSSVWVGGYTF.

This clonotype has a handful of counts. V usage is TRBV6-2 or TRBV6-3 and J usage is TRBJ2-5; 11 bases match TRBD1. The CDR3 is 17 amino acids. Germline values: CDR1 MNHEY, CDR2 SVGEGT. V shed 0 bases, J shed 4 bases, and the junction held 7 bases outside the gene matches. The CDR3 reads CASSYSDGDRGRETQYF. DNA of the CDR3: TGTGCCAGCAGTTACTCGGACGGGGACAGGGGGAGAGAGACCCAGTACTTC.

The chain couples TRBV6-4 to TRBJ2-1; the match to TRBD2 covers 8 bases. The germline V gene has CDR1 MRHNA and CDR2 SNTAGT. J gave up 4 bases and V 4 bases, and 6 bases lay outside the gene matches. The CDR3 contains 15 residues. The CDR3 DNA sequence: TGTGCCAGCAGTGCCCGGGGGGGCTCGTACAATGAGCAGTTCTTC. It translates to CASSARGGSYNEQFF.